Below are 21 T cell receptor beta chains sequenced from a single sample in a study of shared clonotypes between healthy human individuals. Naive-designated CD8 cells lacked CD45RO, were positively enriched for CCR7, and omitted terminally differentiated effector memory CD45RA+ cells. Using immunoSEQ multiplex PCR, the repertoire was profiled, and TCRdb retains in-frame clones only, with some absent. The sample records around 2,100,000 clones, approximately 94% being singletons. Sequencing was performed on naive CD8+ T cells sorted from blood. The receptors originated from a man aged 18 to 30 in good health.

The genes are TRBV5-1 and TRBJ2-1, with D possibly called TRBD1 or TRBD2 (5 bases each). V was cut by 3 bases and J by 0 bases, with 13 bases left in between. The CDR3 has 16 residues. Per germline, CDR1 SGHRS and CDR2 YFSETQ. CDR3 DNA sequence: TGCGCCAGCAGCTCGTCGGGGCGAAGCTCCTACAATGAGCAGTTCTTC. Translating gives CASSSSGRSSYNEQFF.

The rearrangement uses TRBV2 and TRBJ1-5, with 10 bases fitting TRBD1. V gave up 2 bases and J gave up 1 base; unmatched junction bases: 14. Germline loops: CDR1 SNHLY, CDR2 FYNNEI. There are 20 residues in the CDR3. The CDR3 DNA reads TGTGCCAGCAGTGAATCCCCGGGACAGGGGAAGGTGGCCAGCAATCAGCCCCAGCATTTT. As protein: CASSESPGQGKVASNQPQHF.

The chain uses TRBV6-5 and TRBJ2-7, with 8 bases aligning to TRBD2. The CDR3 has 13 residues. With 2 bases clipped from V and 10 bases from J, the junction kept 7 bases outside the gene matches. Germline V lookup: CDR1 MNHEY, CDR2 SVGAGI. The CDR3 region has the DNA TGTGCCAGCAGTTACGGGTCGGGGGGGTTACAGTACTTC. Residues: CASSYGSGGLQYF.

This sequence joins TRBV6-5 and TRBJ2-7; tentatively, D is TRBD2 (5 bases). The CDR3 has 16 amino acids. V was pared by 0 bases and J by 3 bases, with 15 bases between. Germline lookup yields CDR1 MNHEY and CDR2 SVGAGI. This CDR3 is CASSYSRYRGFYEQYF. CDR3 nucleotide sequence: TGTGCCAGCAGTTACTCGAGGTATCGGGGTTTCTACGAGCAGTACTTC.

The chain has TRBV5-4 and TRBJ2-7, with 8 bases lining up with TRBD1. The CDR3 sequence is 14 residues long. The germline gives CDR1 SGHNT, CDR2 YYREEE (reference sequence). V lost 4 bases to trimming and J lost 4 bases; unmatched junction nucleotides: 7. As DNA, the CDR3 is TGTGCCAGCAGCAAGGACAGGGTAGAGTACGAGCAGTACTTC. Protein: CASSKDRVEYEQYF.

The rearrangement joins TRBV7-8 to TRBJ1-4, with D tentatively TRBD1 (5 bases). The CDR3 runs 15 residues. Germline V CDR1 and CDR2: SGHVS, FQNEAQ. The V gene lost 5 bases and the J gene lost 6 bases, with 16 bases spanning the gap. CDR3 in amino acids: CASSPTPWGDEKLFF. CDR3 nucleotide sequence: TGTGCCAGCAGCCCCACTCCTTGGGGGGATGAAAAACTGTTTTTT.

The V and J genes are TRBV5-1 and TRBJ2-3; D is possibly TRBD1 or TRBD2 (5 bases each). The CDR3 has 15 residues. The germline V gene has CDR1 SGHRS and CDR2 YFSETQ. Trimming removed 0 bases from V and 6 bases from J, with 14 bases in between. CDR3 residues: CASSLGDGYADTQYF. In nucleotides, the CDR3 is TGCGCCAGCAGCTTGGGGGACGGATACGCTGATACGCAGTATTTT.

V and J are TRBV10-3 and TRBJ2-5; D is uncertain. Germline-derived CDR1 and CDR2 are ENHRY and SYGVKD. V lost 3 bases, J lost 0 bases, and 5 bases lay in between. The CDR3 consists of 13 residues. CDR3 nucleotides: TGTGCCATCAGTGACCAGGACCAAGAGACCCAGTACTTC. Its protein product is CAISDQDQETQYF.

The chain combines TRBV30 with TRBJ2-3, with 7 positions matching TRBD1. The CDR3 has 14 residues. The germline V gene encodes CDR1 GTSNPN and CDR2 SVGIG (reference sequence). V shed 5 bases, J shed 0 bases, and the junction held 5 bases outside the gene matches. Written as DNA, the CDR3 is TGTGCCTGGGCCGGGACAGTGAGCACAGATACGCAGTATTTT. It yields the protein CAWAGTVSTDTQYF.

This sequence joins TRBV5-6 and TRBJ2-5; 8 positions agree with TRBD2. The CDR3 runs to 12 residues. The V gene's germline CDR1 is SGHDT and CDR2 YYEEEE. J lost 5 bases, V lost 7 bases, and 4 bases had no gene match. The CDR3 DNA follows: TGTGCCAGCGTTAGCGGGGCTGAGACCCAGTACTTC. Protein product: CASVSGAETQYF.

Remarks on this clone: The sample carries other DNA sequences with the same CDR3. CDR3 DNA sequence: TGTGCCAGCAGTCCCGGGACACGGTCCTACGAGCAGTACTTC. Translating it yields CASSPGTRSYEQYF. The chain is built from TRBV5-4 and TRBJ2-7; possibly TRBD1 for D (6 bases). The CDR3 runs to 14 residues. Trimming cost V 5 bases and J 1 base, with 13 bases left between them. Germline V gives CDR1 SGHNT, CDR2 YYREEE (reference sequence).

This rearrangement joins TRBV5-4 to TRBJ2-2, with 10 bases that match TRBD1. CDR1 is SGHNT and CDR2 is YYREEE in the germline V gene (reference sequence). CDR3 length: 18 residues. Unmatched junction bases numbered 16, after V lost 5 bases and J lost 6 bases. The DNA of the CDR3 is TGTGCCAGCAGTTTAGCCCCTCCGGGACAGGGGTGGGCCGGGGAGCTGTTTTTT. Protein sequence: CASSLAPPGQGWAGELFF.

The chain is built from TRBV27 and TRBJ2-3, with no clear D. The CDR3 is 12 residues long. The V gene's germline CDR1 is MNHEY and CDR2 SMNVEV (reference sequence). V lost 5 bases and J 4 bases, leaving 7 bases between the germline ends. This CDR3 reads CASSLPSDTQYF. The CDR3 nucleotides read TGTGCCAGCAGTCTTCCTTCAGATACGCAGTATTTT.

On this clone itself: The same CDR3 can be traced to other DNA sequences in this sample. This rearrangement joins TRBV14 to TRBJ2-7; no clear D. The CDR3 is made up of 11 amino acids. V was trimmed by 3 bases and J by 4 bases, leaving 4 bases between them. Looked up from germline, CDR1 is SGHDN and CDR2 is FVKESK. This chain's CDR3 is CASSHGYEQYF. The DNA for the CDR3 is TGTGCCAGCAGCCATGGGTACGAGCAGTACTTC.

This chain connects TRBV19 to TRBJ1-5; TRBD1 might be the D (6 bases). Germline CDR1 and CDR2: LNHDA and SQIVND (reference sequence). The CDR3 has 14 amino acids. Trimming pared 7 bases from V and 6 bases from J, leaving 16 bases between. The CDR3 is CASTLDSVFQPQHF. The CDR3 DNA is TGTGCCAGTACCCTGGACAGTGTCTTTCAGCCCCAGCATTTT.

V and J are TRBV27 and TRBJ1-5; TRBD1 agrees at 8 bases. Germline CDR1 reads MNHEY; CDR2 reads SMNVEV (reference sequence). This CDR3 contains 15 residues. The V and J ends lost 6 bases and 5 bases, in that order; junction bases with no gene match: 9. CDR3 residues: CASSLDRGEDQPQHF. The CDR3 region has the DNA TGTGCCAGCAGCCTCGACAGGGGTGAGGATCAGCCCCAGCATTTT.

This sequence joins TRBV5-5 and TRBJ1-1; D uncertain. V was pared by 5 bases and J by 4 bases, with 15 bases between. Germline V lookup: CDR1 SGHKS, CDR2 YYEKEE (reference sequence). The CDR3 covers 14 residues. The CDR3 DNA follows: TGTGCCAGCAGACTCACTCGGGGTGCCACTGAAGCTTTCTTT. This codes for CASRLTRGATEAFF.

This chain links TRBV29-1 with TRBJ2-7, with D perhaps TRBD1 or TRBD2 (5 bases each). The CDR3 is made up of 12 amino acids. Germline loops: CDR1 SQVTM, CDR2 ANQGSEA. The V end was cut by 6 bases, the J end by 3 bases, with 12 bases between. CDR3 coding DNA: TGCAGCGTCTCGGGACGGAACTACGAGCAGTACTTC. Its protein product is CSVSGRNYEQYF.

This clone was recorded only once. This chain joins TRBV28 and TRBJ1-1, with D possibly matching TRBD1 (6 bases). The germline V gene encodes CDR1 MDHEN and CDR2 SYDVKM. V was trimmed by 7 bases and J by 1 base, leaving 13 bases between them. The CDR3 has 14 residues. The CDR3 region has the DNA TGTGCCAGCAACATCGAGGGGGGGAACACTGAAGCTTTCTTT. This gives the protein CASNIEGGNTEAFF.

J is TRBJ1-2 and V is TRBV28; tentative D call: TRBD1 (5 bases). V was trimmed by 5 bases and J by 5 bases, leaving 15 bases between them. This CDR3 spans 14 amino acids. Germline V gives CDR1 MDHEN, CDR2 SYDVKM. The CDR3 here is CASSLDSYGYGYTF. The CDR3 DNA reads TGTGCCAGCAGTCTAGACAGCTATGGGTATGGCTACACCTTC.

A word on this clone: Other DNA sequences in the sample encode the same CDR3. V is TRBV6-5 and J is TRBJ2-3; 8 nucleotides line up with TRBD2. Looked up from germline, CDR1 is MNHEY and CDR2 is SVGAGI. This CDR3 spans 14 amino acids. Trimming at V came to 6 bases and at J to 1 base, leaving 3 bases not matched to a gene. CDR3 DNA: TGTGCCAGCAGCTACGGGGGGGGCACAGATACGCAGTATTTT. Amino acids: CASSYGGGTDTQYF.